Presented here are 32 T cell receptor beta chains from one specimen sequenced in a study of OX40 agonist ivuxolimab in advanced cancers. The library was built by means of the immunoSEQ multiplex PCR assay. The source is immuneACCESS, and TCRdb retained only in-frame sequences with V and J called. Part of the clones is not carried over; for the studies checked, unresolved V genes explain less than half of this, and the remainder is unexplained. This sample has tens of thousands of clones in its table, and more than 75% of those were observed once. Of the sample, 8.2% is held by the ten largest clones. The input for sequencing was CD4+ or CD8+ T cells sorted from blood, taken in a trial of the OX40 agonist ivuxolimab. Source of these receptors: an adult with an advanced solid tumor such as melanoma, head and neck, liver or kidney cancer.

The J gene is TRBJ2-5, the V gene TRBV6-5; tentatively, D is TRBD1 (6 bases). The J call could be wrong; TRBJ2-7 is a better fit for the DNA end. Per the germline V gene, CDR1 is MNHEY and CDR2 is SVGAGI. This CDR3 contains 15 residues. CDR3 DNA: TGTGCCAGCAGTAAGGACAGCCGCTTCTCCTACGAGCAGTACTTC. Its translation is CASSKDSRFSYEQYF.

The V and J genes are TRBV5-1 and TRBJ1-1, with TRBD1 identical over 9 bases. The trim removed 4 bases at V and 3 bases at J, leaving 7 bases unmatched. There are 15 residues in the CDR3. Germline lookup yields CDR1 SGHRS and CDR2 YFSETQ. DNA of the CDR3: TGCGCCAGCAGCCCCGGACAGGGGACGGACACTGAAGCTTTCTTT. Translating it yields CASSPGQGTDTEAFF.

This clone has a handful of counts. Different DNA sequences within this sample yield the same CDR3. The chain combines TRBV5-1 with TRBJ2-5, with a weak D call TRBD2 (5 bases). Trimming left V 0 bases short and J 2 bases short, with 17 bases between. The V gene's germline CDR1 is SGHRS and CDR2 YFSETQ. This CDR3 comprises 17 residues. The CDR3 protein is CASSLEPGSVRQETQYF. The CDR3 DNA reads TGCGCCAGCAGCTTGGAACCTGGTAGCGTGCGACAAGAGACCCAGTACTTC. The variable domain in full, completed from reference TRBV5-1 and TRBJ2-5, reads KAGVTQTPRYLIKTRGQQVTLSCSPISGHRSVSWYQQTPGQGLQFLFEYFSETQRNKGNFPGRFSGRQFSNSRSEMNVSTLELGDSALYLCASSLEPGSVRQETQYFGPGTRLLVL.

This clone was observed once. The chain joins TRBV7-9 to TRBJ2-2; the D is unclear. Germline CDR1 reads SEHNR; CDR2 reads FQNEAQ (reference sequence). CDR3 length: 12 amino acids. Deletions cut 1 base from V and 6 bases from J, with 3 bases between. The DNA of the CDR3 is TGTGCCAGCAGCTTAGAACCCGGGGAGCTGTTTTTT. This encodes CASSLEPGELFF.

The chain joins TRBV2 to TRBJ2-3; maybe TRBD1 (5 bases). Germline CDR1 reads SNHLY; CDR2 reads FYNNEI. The CDR3 extends over 13 amino acids. Trimming pared 8 bases from V and 6 bases from J, leaving 15 bases between. CDR3 in amino acids: CASPPPGSDTQYF. Written as DNA, the CDR3 is TGTGCCAGCCCCCCCCCAGGGTCGGATACGCAGTATTTT. The variable domain in full, completed from reference TRBV2 and TRBJ2-3, reads EPEVTQTPSHQVTQMGQEVILRCVPISNHLYFYWYRQILGQKVEFLVSFYNNEISEKSEIFDDQFSVERPDGSNFTLKIRSTKLEDSAMYFCASPPPGSDTQYFGPGTRLTVL.

The rearrangement links TRBV25-1 to TRBJ2-4, with 12 nucleotides matching TRBD2. Trimming took 4 bases from V and 5 from J; bases not matched to a gene: 6. Per the germline V gene, CDR1 is MGHDK and CDR2 is SYGVNS. CDR3 length: 16 residues. CDR3: CASSGRLAGDENIQYF. The CDR3 DNA is TGTGCCAGCAGTGGACGACTAGCGGGAGACGAAAACATTCAGTACTTC.

The chain joins TRBV7-2 to TRBJ2-7, with 7 bases matching TRBD2. The CDR3 is made up of 16 amino acids. V was clipped by 1 base and J by 4 bases; unmatched bases: 10. From germline, CDR1 is SGHTA and CDR2 FQGNSA. Here the CDR3 reads CASSLEVAGGGYEQYF. CDR3 nucleotide sequence: TGTGCCAGCAGCTTAGAGGTAGCGGGCGGAGGATACGAGCAGTACTTC. Supplemented by reference TRBV7-2 and TRBJ2-7, the full variable domain reads GAGVSQSPSNKVTEKGKDVELRCDPISGHTALYWYRQSLGQGLEFLIYFQGNSAPDKSGLPSDRFSAERTGGSVSTLTIQRTQQEDSAVYLCASSLEVAGGGYEQYFGPGTRLTVT.

The chain combines TRBV2 with TRBJ1-1, with D unclear. Germline CDR1 reads SNHLY; CDR2 reads FYNNEI. The CDR3 length is 11 residues. Trimming removed 3 bases from V and 5 bases from J, with 4 bases in between. CDR3: CASSDRTEAFF. DNA for the CDR3: TGTGCCAGCAGTGATCGGACTGAAGCTTTCTTT.

This clone was picked up a small number of times. V is TRBV29-1 and J is TRBJ2-3, with 7 positions matching TRBD1. V trimming: 1 base; J trimming: 1 base; junction bases outside the gene matches: 2. The CDR3 totals 14 residues. The V gene's germline CDR1 is SQVTM and CDR2 ANQGSEA. CDR3 loop: CSVEGGTGTDTQYF. The CDR3 region has the DNA TGCAGCGTTGAAGGGGGGACAGGCACAGATACGCAGTATTTT.

J is TRBJ2-3 and V is TRBV9; 8 bases match TRBD2. The V gene's germline CDR1 is SGDLS and CDR2 YYNGEE. The CDR3 extends over 15 amino acids. V shed 0 bases, J shed 0 bases, and the junction held 0 bases outside the gene matches. The CDR3 DNA follows: TGTGCCAGCAGCGTAGGACTAGCGAGCACAGATACGCAGTATTTT. This gives the protein CASSVGLASTDTQYF.

The gene calls are TRBV7-3 and TRBJ2-1; the match to TRBD2 covers 14 bases. With V trimmed by 5 bases and J by 8 bases, 8 bases remained unmatched. Germline-derived CDR1 and CDR2 are SGHTA and FQGTGA. The CDR3 runs to 16 residues. This CDR3 reads CASSIYGTSGSDEQFF. CDR3 DNA sequence: TGTGCCAGCAGCATATACGGGACTAGCGGGAGCGATGAGCAGTTCTTC.

This rearrangement joins TRBV7-2 to TRBJ2-3; D gene uncertain. Per germline, CDR1 SGHTA and CDR2 FQGNSA. CDR3 length: 11 residues. Trimming took 7 bases from V and 6 from J, leaving 8 bases between them. Written as DNA, the CDR3 is TGTGCCAGCACTAATTGGGATACGCAGTATTTT. Translating gives CASTNWDTQYF.

This clone has only a few counts. V usage is TRBV11-3 and J usage is TRBJ2-1; D may be TRBD2 (6 bases). The V end lost 5 bases, the J end lost 4 bases, and 15 bases lay between the germline ends. CDR1 and CDR2 from the germline V gene are SGHNT and YENEEA. This CDR3 is 15 amino acids long. DNA of the CDR3: TGTGCCAGCAGCCCCCGACTAGGAGGGTACAATGAGCAGTTCTTC. It translates to CASSPRLGGYNEQFF.

The chain employs TRBV6-5 and TRBJ2-4; D may be TRBD1 (6 bases). Germline CDR1 reads MNHEY; CDR2 reads SVGAGI. CDR3 length: 13 residues. V was trimmed by 6 bases and J by 1 base, leaving 7 bases between them. The CDR3 nucleotides read TGTGCCAGCAGGGACAGTGCCAAAAACATTCAGTACTTC. Protein sequence: CASRDSAKNIQYF.

The rearrangement uses TRBV2 and TRBJ2-7; D perhaps matches TRBD1 (6 bases). Trimming left V 6 bases short and J 1 base short, with 10 bases between. This CDR3 spans 13 amino acids. Germline V gene data show CDR1 as SNHLY and CDR2 as FYNNEI. The CDR3 region is CASSLTGSYEQYF. The CDR3 DNA reads TGTGCCAGCAGCCTGACAGGTTCCTACGAGCAGTACTTC.

The V and J genes are TRBV5-6 and TRBJ1-1; possibly TRBD1 for D (5 bases). V shed 4 bases and J shed 10 bases, with 20 bases lying between them. This CDR3 has 14 amino acids. CDR1 is SGHDT and CDR2 is YYEEEE in the germline V gene. The CDR3 is CASSRAGTLGVAFF. DNA of the CDR3: TGTGCCAGCAGCAGAGCCGGGACCCTTGGGGTAGCTTTCTTT.

This clone was seen a single time. Here the CDR3 reads CASSIAWRPAEAFF. In DNA form, the CDR3 reads TGTGCCAGTAGTATAGCTTGGCGGCCAGCAGAAGCTTTCTTT. V usage is TRBV19 and J usage is TRBJ1-1; D is uncertain. Trimming took off 1 base at V and 8 bases at J, with 14 bases between the two ends. Germline assignment: CDR1 LNHDA and CDR2 SQIVND (reference sequence). The CDR3 length is 14 residues.

The rearrangement uses TRBV18 and TRBJ2-1; D is perhaps TRBD1 (5 bases). The V end was cut by 1 base, the J end by 7 bases, with 11 bases between. This CDR3 is 14 amino acids long. Germline loops: CDR1 KGHSH, CDR2 LQKENI. For the CDR3, the DNA is TGTGCCAGCTCACCACAGACAGCCTCTAATGAGCAGTTCTTC. It is translated as CASSPQTASNEQFF. The full variable domain, with the rest looked up from reference TRBV18 and TRBJ2-1, is NAGVMQNPRHLVRRRGQEARLRCSPMKGHSHVYWYRQLPEEGLKFMVYLQKENIIDESGMPKERFSAEFPKEGPSILRIQQVVRGDSAAYFCASSPQTASNEQFFGPGTRLTVL.

This sequence joins TRBV7-3 and TRBJ2-5; tentative D call: TRBD2 (5 bases). Germline CDR1 and CDR2: SGHTA and FQGTGA. The CDR3 has 14 residues. V was pared by 3 bases and J by 5 bases, with 13 bases between. The CDR3 reads CASSLELDGETQYF. The CDR3 DNA reads TGTGCCAGCAGCTTGGAACTAGATGGTGAGACCCAGTACTTC.

This clone showed up just a few times. This chain connects TRBV30 to TRBJ2-2; no firm D call. CDR1 is GTSNPN, CDR2 SVGIG, per germline (reference sequence). The germline V and J ends were trimmed by 8 bases and 8 bases, with 12 bases remaining between them. This CDR3 has 11 amino acids. This chain's CDR3 is CAGDGAGELFF. In nucleotides, the CDR3 is TGTGCCGGTGACGGTGCGGGGGAGCTGTTTTTT.

A few counts support this clone. The V call is TRBV5-4, the J call TRBJ2-5; D may be TRBD1 or TRBD2 (6 bases each). The CDR3 is made up of 14 amino acids. Trimming stripped 4 bases from V and 3 bases from J, with 13 bases between. Germline V gene data show CDR1 as SGHNT and CDR2 as YYREEE (reference sequence). The CDR3 reads CASSPGGSEETQYF. The CDR3 nucleotides read TGTGCCAGCAGCCCCGGGGGCAGCGAAGAGACCCAGTACTTC.

The rearrangement links TRBV19 to TRBJ2-1; weak D call: TRBD2 (5 bases). V was trimmed by 6 bases and J by 1 base, leaving 10 bases between them. From germline, CDR1 is LNHDA and CDR2 SQIVND (reference sequence). The CDR3 is 14 amino acids. CDR3 in amino acids: CASRIGESYNEQFF. The CDR3 bases are TGTGCCAGTAGAATCGGGGAATCCTACAATGAGCAGTTCTTC. The full variable domain, its missing parts supplied by reference TRBV19 and TRBJ2-1, is DGGITQSPKYLFRKEGQNVTLSCEQNLNHDAMYWYRQDPGQGLRLIYYSQIVNDFQKGDIAEGYSVSREKKESFPLTVTSAQKNPTAFYLCASRIGESYNEQFFGPGTRLTVL.

The chain recombines TRBV29-1 with TRBJ2-1, with 11 bases aligning to TRBD1. Germline CDR1 SQVTM, CDR2 ANQGSEA. V lost 5 bases and J lost 10; bases outside the gene matches: 10. This CDR3 region has 14 residues. The CDR3 DNA reads TGCAGCGTTTTTGGGACAGGGGGACATTGGGAGCAGTTCTTC. Amino acids: CSVFGTGGHWEQFF.

The chain combines TRBV7-9 with TRBJ1-1; D not certain. V lost 1 base and J lost 4, with 16 bases in between. Germline CDR1 and CDR2: SEHNR and FQNEAQ (reference sequence). The CDR3 runs to 16 residues. Here the CDR3 reads CASSLGGPGKATEAFF. The CDR3 coding sequence is TGTGCCAGCAGCTTAGGAGGGCCGGGGAAGGCCACTGAAGCTTTCTTT.

The genes are TRBV6-6 and TRBJ1-2, with 9 bases that match TRBD1. V gave up 6 bases and J gave up 8 bases; unmatched junction bases: 7. There are 13 residues in the CDR3. The germline V gene has CDR1 MNHNY and CDR2 SVGAGI (reference sequence). The CDR3 region has the DNA TGTGCCAGCAGCCTACAGGGGGCTGGGGGCTACACCTTC. Translation gives CASSLQGAGGYTF.

V and J are TRBV10-3 and TRBJ2-7, with 9 positions matching TRBD2. Germline CDR1 is ENHRY and CDR2 is SYGVKD. With 7 bases clipped from V and 0 bases from J, the junction kept 7 bases outside the gene matches. The CDR3 totals 15 residues. The CDR3 sequence: CAIKSGTSISYEQYF. The CDR3, as DNA: TGTGCCATCAAGTCCGGGACTAGCATCTCCTACGAGCAGTACTTC.

V is TRBV21-1 and J is TRBJ2-1; the D call TRBD2 from the table was never checked on the DNA. TRBV21-1 is marked as a pseudogene. This CDR3 has 14 residues. CDR3 protein: CASSPRLAGNEQFF. CDR3 nucleotides: TGTGCCAGCAGCCCCAGGCTAGCGGGAAATGAGCAGTTCTTC.

This chain connects TRBV5-1 to TRBJ1-6; tentative D call: TRBD1 (5 bases). Germline CDR1 reads SGHRS; CDR2 reads YFSETQ. The V and J ends lost 2 bases and 8 bases respectively, with 11 bases between them. This CDR3 spans 14 amino acids. In DNA form, the CDR3 reads TGCGCCAGCAGCTTTGGAGGGGTGGATTCACCCCTCCACTTT. Its protein product is CASSFGGVDSPLHF.

The CDR3 sequence: CASSEGGTGHQPQHF. The CDR3 DNA is TGTGCCAGCAGTGAAGGGGGGACCGGCCATCAGCCCCAGCATTTT. The V call is TRBV2, the J call TRBJ1-5, with TRBD1 as a possible D gene (5 bases). The CDR3 spans 15 residues. V was pared by 1 base and J by 5 bases, with 12 bases between. Looked up from germline, CDR1 is SNHLY and CDR2 is FYNNEI.

This chain connects TRBV5-8 to TRBJ2-3, with TRBD1 as a possible D gene (6 bases). V was pared by 5 bases and J by 2 bases, with 15 bases between. From germline, CDR1 is SGHTS and CDR2 YDEGEE. This CDR3 is 15 amino acids long. CDR3: CASRDYRESTDTQYF. The CDR3 DNA reads as TGTGCCAGCAGAGATTACAGGGAGTCCACAGATACGCAGTATTTT.

The chain has TRBV7-7 and TRBJ2-7, with TRBD1 matching over 8 bases. The germline V gene encodes CDR1 SSHAT and CDR2 FNYEAQ (reference sequence). The CDR3 contains 15 residues. The V segment lost 5 bases and the J segment 2 bases; nucleotides outside the gene matches: 8. The CDR3 loop reads CASSAELDRAYEQYV. The CDR3 nucleotides are TGTGCCAGCAGCGCGGAGCTGGACAGGGCCTACGAGCAGTACGTC.

There are a few counts of this clone. The chain has TRBV4-2 and TRBJ2-7; D gene ambiguous. Germline-derived CDR1 and CDR2 are LGHNA and YNFKEQ. The CDR3 length is 13 residues. The V end was cut by 5 bases, the J end by 3 bases, with 11 bases between. This CDR3 is CASSFGRNYEQYF. DNA of the CDR3: TGTGCCAGCAGCTTCGGACGCAACTACGAGCAGTACTTC.